The T cell receptor (beta chain) described here comes from a study of molecular identifiers for immune sequencing clone quantification. V was trimmed by 2 bases and J by 4 bases, leaving 9 bases between them. Germline loops: CDR1 SEHNR, CDR2 FQNEAQ (reference sequence). The CDR3 is 13 residues long. Study outcomes and limitations: Highly expanded clone sizes could be underestimated by identical TCR molecules sharing a barcode. Clones above 20 RNA copies contained over 97% of effector molecules but under 1% of naive ones.

In its sample, this clonotype was seen many times. What it recognizes is unknown. A single record per CDR3 protein comes from TCRdb applying MiXCR to the PCR reads. Of 490,000 or so distinct CDR3 sequences detected, about 22% appear once; the ten largest clones hold approximately 0.84%. CD8+CD4-CCR7+CD45RA+ cells were sorted as naive CD8 T cells. The sequencing sample was made of naive CD8+ T cells from blood, with Jurkat cell RNA spiked in. The sample's subset: FACS-sorted CD8+CD4-CCR7+CD45RA+ naive T cells. The clonotype was recovered from a human donor in good health. Some libraries in this study had Jurkat cell RNA spiked in. This chain uses TRBV7-9 with TRBJ2-7; D is ambiguous. The CDR3 protein is CASSLPDRYEQYF. The CDR3 coding sequence is TGTGCCAGCAGCTTACCGGACCGGTACGAGCAGTACTTC.